This is a list of T cell receptor beta chains from one sample in a study of T cells and Merkel cell carcinoma outcomes. The table came from immunoSEQ multiplex PCR; TCRdb's copy has only in-frame clones and leaves some out. The sample lists about 6,000 clones; about 69% were seen once. Sequences were obtained from tumor tissue from Merkel cell carcinoma. The receptors derive from a human donor with Merkel cell carcinoma. Some clones in this sample may be carry-over from other donors' samples. Each CDR3 is given with its conserved first and last residue. The D gene is left open where the match is weak. Part of the rows lack a size; the others show once, few, many or a class for expanded clones.

D gene,J gene,clone size,V gene,CDR3 DNA,CDR3 protein
-,TRBJ1-5,-,TRBV19,TGTGCCAGTAGTGGTCGGGGCACAAATCAGCCCCAGCATTTT,CASSGRGTNQPQHF
-,TRBJ1-1,few,TRBV29-1,TGCAGCGTTGAAAACAGGGCGAACACTGAAGCTTTCTTT,CSVENRANTEAFF
-,TRBJ2-2,-,TRBV2,TGTGCCAGCAGCGAACGGGAGAAGGAGAACACCGGGGAGCTGTTTTTT,CASSEREKENTGELFF
-,TRBJ2-2,-,TRBV29-1,TGCAGCGTTGGAATGCCGCGAAACACCGGGGAGCTGTTTTTT,CSVGMPRNTGELFF
-,TRBJ2-7,-,TRBV18,TGTGCCAGCTCACCAAGTTCACAATCCTACGAGCAGTACTTC,CASSPSSQSYEQYF
TRBD1,TRBJ1-1,-,TRBV7-2,TGTGCCAGCAGCTTAGCCTCAGGGGGTAGGACTGAAGCTTTCTTT,CASSLASGGRTEAFF
-,TRBJ2-5,few,TRBV7-9,TGTGCCAGCAGTTTTGCAGGGATTGGGGAAGAGACCCAGTACTTC,CASSFAGIGEETQYF
-,TRBJ2-1,-,TRBV29-1,TGCAGCGTTACCCCGCAATGGTCCTACAATAAGCAGTTCTTC,CSVTPQWSYNKQFF
-,TRBJ2-1,-,TRBV23-1,TGCGCCAGCAGTCGACCAAAGGCCAAAGAAAGGAGTGAGCAGTTCTTC,CASSRPKAKERSEQFF
TRBD1,TRBJ1-1,-,TRBV9,TGTGCCAGCAGCGGTCCCTCAGACAGGGCTGGCACTGAAGCTTTCTTT,CASSGPSDRAGTEAFF
-,TRBJ2-5,-,TRBV5-1,TGCGCCAGCAGCTTCCCGGGATCTCCCCAAGAGACCCAGTACTTC,CASSFPGSPQETQYF
TRBD2,TRBJ2-3,few,TRBV4-1,TGCGCCAGCAGCCAAGATCCCAGCGGGAGAAGCACAGATACGCAGTATTTT,CASSQDPSGRSTDTQYF
-,TRBJ2-1,-,TRBV15,TGTGCCACCAGCAGAGACAGGGTTAATGAGCAGTTCTTC,CATSRDRVNEQFF
-,TRBJ2-1,-,TRBV25-1,TGTGCCAGCAGCCCCGACAGGAGGGGTTACAATGAGCAGTTCTTC,CASSPDRRGYNEQFF
TRBD1,TRBJ1-2,few,TRBV30,TGTGCCTGGAGTAGACAGGGGCTAGAAAGTGGCTACACCTTC,CAWSRQGLESGYTF
-,TRBJ2-4,once,TRBV5-1,TGCGCCAGCAGCTTGGTAGGACTGAGCAAAAACATTCAGTACTTC,CASSLVGLSKNIQYF
TRBD1,TRBJ2-5,-,TRBV7-9,TGTGCCAGCGGGCCGGGACAGGAGATGCTACGGAAGCAAGAGACCCAGTACTTC,CASGPGQEMLRKQETQYF
TRBD1,TRBJ2-2,-,TRBV6-6,TGTGCCAGCAGTAGGACAGGGGGCGATTCCGGGGAGCTGTTTTTT,CASSRTGGDSGELFF
-,TRBJ2-1,-,TRBV5-1,TGCGCCAGCAGCGTTCTCGATGAGCAGTTCTTC,CASSVLDEQFF
-,TRBJ2-2,once,TRBV9,TGTGCCAGCAGCGTAGAGGGTGGGGCCGGGGAGCTGTTTTTT,CASSVEGGAGELFF
-,TRBJ2-5,-,TRBV28,TGTGCCAGCATCCAGGGGGGAACAGAGACCCAGTACTTC,CASIQGGTETQYF
-,TRBJ2-7,-,TRBV5-1,TGCGCCAGCAGCTTGTCGGCGACGGCCTCCTACGAGCAGTACTTC,CASSLSATASYEQYF
TRBD1,TRBJ1-2,-,TRBV7-9,TGTGCCAGCAGCTTAGAAACAGGGGTTAACTATGGCTACACCTTC,CASSLETGVNYGYTF
-,TRBJ1-1,once,TRBV5-1,TGCGCCAGCAGCTTTCGACCGATGAACACTGAAGCTTTCTTT,CASSFRPMNTEAFF
TRBD2,TRBJ2-5,-,TRBV18,TGTGCCAGCTCACCGATTTTTGTTGCTAGCGGGAGCGGCCAAGAGACCCAGTACTTC,CASSPIFVASGSGQETQYF
-,TRBJ1-1,-,TRBV9,TGTGCCAGCAGCGTAGCAGGGGTGCTGAACACTGAAGCTTTCTTT,CASSVAGVLNTEAFF
-,TRBJ2-1,-,TRBV2,TGTGCCAGCAGACAAAACGTACAGTTCCCCTCCTACAATGAGCAGTTCTTC,CASRQNVQFPSYNEQFF
TRBD1,TRBJ2-2,-,TRBV18,TGTGCCAGCTCATGGACAGGCCCCACCGAGGAGCTGTTTTTT,CASSWTGPTEELFF
-,TRBJ2-5,-,TRBV28,TGTCCAGAAGCCGGGACACACGGGTGTGTTGAGGGAGAGACCCAGTACTTC,CPEAGTHGCVEGETQYF
-,TRBJ1-4,-,TRBV5-6,TGTGCCAGCAGCTTTTGGGCCATAAAAACTGAAAAACTGTTTTTT,CASSFWAIKTEKLFF
-,TRBJ1-1,-,TRBV5-1,TGCGCCAGCAGCTCGGGCAGGGGGAACACTGAAGCTTTCTTT,CASSSGRGNTEAFF
TRBD2,TRBJ2-7,few,TRBV4-3,TGCGCCAGCAGCCAAGACCTTTCCGGGACTAGCGGCGAGCAGTACTTC,CASSQDLSGTSGEQYF
TRBD2,TRBJ2-5,-,TRBV13,TGTGCCAGCAGCAAAAGACTAGCGGCTCAAGAGACCCAGTACTTC,CASSKRLAAQETQYF
TRBD1,TRBJ2-4,-,TRBV5-4,TGTGCCAGCAGCCAGGGACAGGGGAGAAACATTCAGTACTTC,CASSQGQGRNIQYF
TRBD2,TRBJ2-4,few,TRBV5-1,TGCGCCAGCAGCTTAGTTAGCGGGAGGGGCAAAAACATTCAGTACTTC,CASSLVSGRGKNIQYF
TRBD2,TRBJ2-2,-,TRBV6-1,TGTGCCAGCAGCCCGACTAGCCGGAACACCGGGGAGCTGTTTTTT,CASSPTSRNTGELFF
TRBD1,TRBJ2-3,medium-sized,TRBV10-3,TGTGCCTCCGGACAGGGAGCCCCGTTTGTGCAGTATTTT,CASGQGAPFVQYF
-,TRBJ1-5,-,TRBV6-1,TGTGCCAGCAGTGGGGACGGATTGAGCAATCAGCCCCAGCATTTT,CASSGDGLSNQPQHF
-,TRBJ1-2,-,TRBV29-1,TGCAGCGTTGACAGGGCCTCGGGTGGCTACACCTTC,CSVDRASGGYTF
TRBD1,TRBJ1-4,few,TRBV30,TGTGCCTGGAGTAGGAGACAGGGGGCCGGAAATGAAAAACTGTTTTTT,CAWSRRQGAGNEKLFF
-,TRBJ1-5,-,TRBV27,TGTGCCAGCAGTTTATCGGAGGGTTGGCAGCCCCAGCATTTT,CASSLSEGWQPQHF
-,TRBJ2-1,-,TRBV28,TGTGCCAGCAGTTTATTAGTGTTAGCTGGGGGGGAGCAGTTCTTC,CASSLLVLAGGEQFF
-,TRBJ2-3,few,TRBV6-6,TGTGCCAGCAGAAGGGGGGGGATCGGGCAGTATTTT,CASRRGGIGQYF
-,TRBJ1-2,few,TRBV2,TGTGCCAGCAGTGAAGACGGGCCCGGGCGTCGCTACACCTTC,CASSEDGPGRRYTF
-,TRBJ1-2,-,TRBV29-1,TGCAGCGTTAACTATGGCTACACCTTC,CSVNYGYTF
-,TRBJ1-4,-,TRBV7-2,TGTGCCAGCAGCCCGGGACGGATCGCAACTAATGAAAAACTGTTTTTT,CASSPGRIATNEKLFF
TRBD1,TRBJ1-2,-,TRBV6-4,TGTGCCAGCAGTGACTCGCGACAGGGGGCAGGCGGCTACACCTTC,CASSDSRQGAGGYTF
-,TRBJ1-5,-,TRBV7-9,TGTGCCAGCAGCTTAGGTAGTCAGCCCCAGCATTTT,CASSLGSQPQHF
-,TRBJ2-6,-,TRBV5-5,TGTGCCAGCAGCTCGGACTCTAGGGCCAACGTCCTGACTTTC,CASSSDSRANVLTF
-,TRBJ1-5,-,TRBV6-1,TGTGCCAGCAGTGAATCGACAGGTGGATTGGCCCAGCATTTT,CASSESTGGLAQHF
TRBD2,TRBJ2-7,-,TRBV28,TGTGCCAGCAGTTCACAGACTAGCGGGAGATTCTTTACCTACGAGCAGTACTTC,CASSSQTSGRFFTYEQYF
-,TRBJ2-5,-,TRBV28,TGTGCCAGCAGTTTATGGACGGGCCAAGAGACCCAGTACTTC,CASSLWTGQETQYF
TRBD2,TRBJ2-3,-,TRBV5-1,TGCGCCAGCAGCTTGGTCGGGACTAGCGGGATGGGGGATACGCAGTATTTT,CASSLVGTSGMGDTQYF
TRBD2,TRBJ2-3,-,TRBV5-4,TGTGCCAGCAGCGGTGACTCTCCGGGACTAGCGGTCACAGATACGCAGTATTTT,CASSGDSPGLAVTDTQYF
-,TRBJ1-5,few,TRBV28,TGTGCCAGCAGTTTGGGAAACCGGGGAAATCAGCCCCAGCATTTT,CASSLGNRGNQPQHF
-,TRBJ2-7,few,TRBV4-1,TGCGCCAGCAGCCGGGACGTCTTAACCTACGAGCAGTACTTC,CASSRDVLTYEQYF
-,TRBJ1-5,-,TRBV18,TGTGCCAGCTCTCCGAGGGGGGGCGGAAATAGCAATCAGCCCCAGCATTTT,CASSPRGGGNSNQPQHF
TRBD1,TRBJ2-3,-,TRBV4-1,TGCGCCAGCAGCCCCCGGGACAGGGCGGACTCAGATACGCAGTATTTT,CASSPRDRADSDTQYF